These T cell receptor beta chains were read from a single sample in a study of cytomegalovirus exposure and HLA in healthy donors. The data were produced by immunoSEQ multiplex PCR, yet TCRdb's version contains in-frame clones alone and is incomplete. The sample has 210,000 or so clones, roughly 81% seen once. Source material: PBMCs. The receptors were gathered from a girl aged 2-9 years in good health and CMV-seronegative. Each CDR3 is given with its conserved first and last residue. The order of the fields is V gene, clone size, J gene, D gene, CDR3 protein, CDR3 DNA. A D gene is named only where the DNA matches it firmly. Clone size is given for some rows only: seen once, a few or many times, or a class if the clone is expanded.

V gene: TRBV19; clone size: .; J gene: TRBJ1-4; D gene: .; CDR3 protein: CASRTRGRGNEKLFF; CDR3 DNA: TGTGCCAGTAGGACACGGGGAAGGGGGAATGAAAAACTGTTTTTT
V gene: TRBV13; clone size: .; J gene: TRBJ1-1; D gene: .; CDR3 protein: CASSQGHLGTEAFF; CDR3 DNA: TGTGCCAGCAGCCAGGGCCATTTGGGCACTGAAGCTTTCTTT
V gene: TRBV11-2; clone size: .; J gene: TRBJ2-7; D gene: .; CDR3 protein: CASSLILYEQYF; CDR3 DNA: TGTGCCAGCAGCTTAATCCTCTACGAGCAGTACTTC
V gene: TRBV30; clone size: .; J gene: TRBJ1-1; D gene: .; CDR3 protein: CAWSVGGGTEAFF; CDR3 DNA: TGTGCCTGGAGTGTAGGGGGTGGCACTGAAGCTTTCTTT
V gene: TRBV9; clone size: .; J gene: TRBJ2-1; D gene: .; CDR3 protein: CASGGAFNEQFF; CDR3 DNA: TGTGCCAGCGGGGGGGCCTTTAATGAGCAGTTCTTC
V gene: TRBV6-5; clone size: .; J gene: TRBJ2-7; D gene: TRBD1; CDR3 protein: CASSPATGGRYEQYF; CDR3 DNA: TGTGCCAGCAGCCCGGCGACAGGGGGTAGATACGAGCAGTACTTC
V gene: TRBV5-4; clone size: .; J gene: TRBJ2-3; D gene: .; CDR3 protein: CASAIPGGGADTQYF; CDR3 DNA: TGTGCCAGCGCCATCCCCGGGGGAGGAGCGGATACGCAGTATTTT
V gene: TRBV4-2; clone size: .; J gene: TRBJ2-5; D gene: TRBD2; CDR3 protein: CASSQDPSGETQYF; CDR3 DNA: TGTGCCAGCAGCCAAGACCCTAGCGGGGAGACCCAGTACTTC
V gene: TRBV6-5; clone size: .; J gene: TRBJ1-4; D gene: .; CDR3 protein: CASSYVRATNEKLFF; CDR3 DNA: TGTGCCAGCAGTTACGTGCGCGCAACTAATGAAAAACTGTTTTTT
V gene: TRBV18; clone size: .; J gene: TRBJ2-1; D gene: TRBD2; CDR3 protein: CASSQIAGGPNEQFF; CDR3 DNA: TGTGCCAGCTCACAGATAGCGGGAGGGCCTAATGAGCAGTTCTTC
V gene: TRBV4-1; clone size: .; J gene: TRBJ2-7; D gene: TRBD1; CDR3 protein: CASSQAPTGTGEFLYF; CDR3 DNA: TGCGCCAGCAGCCAAGCCCCCACCGGGACAGGGGAGTTTCTGTACTTC
V gene: TRBV6-1; clone size: few; J gene: TRBJ2-4; D gene: .; CDR3 protein: CASTEGGAAKNIQYF; CDR3 DNA: TGTGCCAGCACTGAGGGGGGGGCAGCCAAAAACATTCAGTACTTC
V gene: TRBV7-9; clone size: .; J gene: TRBJ2-7; D gene: .; CDR3 protein: CASSFPPYEQYF; CDR3 DNA: TGTGCCAGCAGCTTCCCTCCTTACGAGCAGTACTTC
V gene: TRBV7-6; clone size: once; J gene: TRBJ1-2; D gene: .; CDR3 protein: CASSLGGSGNGYTF; CDR3 DNA: TGTGCCAGCAGCTTAGGTGGTTCGGGGAACGGCTACACCTTC
V gene: TRBV11-2; clone size: .; J gene: TRBJ2-7; D gene: TRBD2; CDR3 protein: CASSSRTSGPTYEQYF; CDR3 DNA: TGTGCCAGCAGCTCACGAACTAGCGGGCCCACCTACGAGCAGTACTTC
V gene: TRBV2; clone size: .; J gene: TRBJ1-2; D gene: .; CDR3 protein: CASSIYYGYTF; CDR3 DNA: TGTGCCAGCAGTATCTACTATGGCTACACCTTC
V gene: TRBV15; clone size: .; J gene: TRBJ1-5; D gene: .; CDR3 protein: CATSRESVNQPQHF; CDR3 DNA: TGTGCCACCAGCAGAGAGTCGGTCAATCAGCCCCAGCATTTT
V gene: TRBV7-9; clone size: .; J gene: TRBJ2-7; D gene: .; CDR3 protein: CASSLGGRALGGYEQYF; CDR3 DNA: TGTGCCAGCAGCTTAGGGGGTCGAGCTCTGGGAGGCTACGAGCAGTACTTC
V gene: TRBV10-3; clone size: .; J gene: TRBJ1-1; D gene: .; CDR3 protein: CASRQRGLNTEAFF; CDR3 DNA: TGTGCCAGCCGTCAGCGGGGCTTGAACACTGAAGCTTTCTTT
V gene: TRBV10-1; clone size: .; J gene: TRBJ1-1; D gene: .; CDR3 protein: CASSESPGHLNTEAFF; CDR3 DNA: TGCGCCAGCAGTGAGTCGCCGGGACATCTGAACACTGAAGCTTTCTTT
V gene: TRBV27; clone size: .; J gene: TRBJ2-2; D gene: .; CDR3 protein: CASSLQGFAGELFF; CDR3 DNA: TGTGCCAGCAGTTTACAGGGGTTCGCCGGGGAGCTGTTTTTT
V gene: TRBV4-2; clone size: .; J gene: TRBJ2-3; D gene: TRBD2; CDR3 protein: CASSQATSGGAGDTQYF; CDR3 DNA: TGTGCCAGCAGCCAAGCAACTAGCGGGGGGGCGGGAGATACGCAGTATTTT
V gene: TRBV2; clone size: .; J gene: TRBJ1-1; D gene: .; CDR3 protein: CASSESGLEAFF; CDR3 DNA: TGTGCCAGCAGTGAATCGGGACTTGAAGCTTTCTTT
V gene: TRBV5-6; clone size: .; J gene: TRBJ2-7; D gene: .; CDR3 protein: CASSLAGGAYEQYF; CDR3 DNA: TGTGCCAGCAGCTTGGCGGGGGGCGCATACGAGCAGTACTTC
V gene: TRBV11-3; clone size: .; J gene: TRBJ2-1; D gene: .; CDR3 protein: CASSLGRAVPPYNEQFF; CDR3 DNA: TGTGCCAGCAGCTTAGGGCGGGCGGTGCCCCCATACAATGAGCAGTTCTTC
V gene: TRBV10-3; clone size: .; J gene: TRBJ2-1; D gene: .; CDR3 protein: CAISESGGGLYNEQFF; CDR3 DNA: TGTGCCATCAGTGAGTCAGGGGGGGGCCTATACAATGAGCAGTTCTTC
V gene: TRBV9; clone size: .; J gene: TRBJ1-4; D gene: TRBD1; CDR3 protein: CASSSRTGLNEKLFF; CDR3 DNA: TGTGCCAGCAGCTCCCGGACAGGGCTGAATGAAAAACTGTTTTTT
V gene: TRBV18; clone size: .; J gene: TRBJ1-2; D gene: .; CDR3 protein: CASSPRQLNYGYTF; CDR3 DNA: TGTGCCAGCTCACCCCGACAGCTGAACTATGGCTACACCTTC
V gene: TRBV15; clone size: .; J gene: TRBJ1-5; D gene: .; CDR3 protein: CATSEGRGGQPQHF; CDR3 DNA: TGTGCCACCAGCGAGGGGAGGGGCGGTCAGCCCCAGCATTTT
V gene: TRBV10-3; clone size: .; J gene: TRBJ2-1; D gene: .; CDR3 protein: CAISAAREDEQFF; CDR3 DNA: TGTGCCATCAGTGCGGCGAGGGAGGATGAGCAGTTCTTC
V gene: TRBV6-1; clone size: .; J gene: TRBJ2-1; D gene: .; CDR3 protein: CASSRTESSYNEQFF; CDR3 DNA: TGTGCCAGCAGTAGGACAGAAAGCTCCTACAATGAGCAGTTCTTC
V gene: TRBV9; clone size: .; J gene: TRBJ2-5; D gene: TRBD2; CDR3 protein: CASSVGGRARETQYF; CDR3 DNA: TGTGCCAGCAGCGTAGGAGGGAGGGCCAGGGAGACCCAGTACTTC
V gene: TRBV6-5; clone size: .; J gene: TRBJ1-5; D gene: TRBD1; CDR3 protein: CASSPDRGKGQPQHF; CDR3 DNA: TGTGCCAGCAGCCCTGACAGGGGTAAAGGTCAGCCCCAGCATTTT
V gene: TRBV19; clone size: few; J gene: TRBJ2-7; D gene: TRBD1; CDR3 protein: CASSWGRMGTGSYEQYF; CDR3 DNA: TGTGCCAGTAGTTGGGGACGTATGGGGACAGGGTCCTACGAGCAGTACTTC
V gene: TRBV4-2; clone size: .; J gene: TRBJ2-1; D gene: .; CDR3 protein: CASSLYGAGSPYNEQFF; CDR3 DNA: TGTGCCAGCAGCCTCTACGGGGCGGGATCGCCGTACAATGAGCAGTTCTTC
V gene: TRBV11-2; clone size: .; J gene: TRBJ2-3; D gene: TRBD2; CDR3 protein: CASSLVGLGADTQYF; CDR3 DNA: TGTGCCAGCAGCTTAGTGGGACTAGGAGCAGATACGCAGTATTTT
V gene: TRBV28; clone size: .; J gene: TRBJ1-1; D gene: .; CDR3 protein: CASRLQGTEAFF; CDR3 DNA: TGTGCCTCTCGACTACAGGGTACTGAAGCTTTCTTT
V gene: TRBV19; clone size: once; J gene: TRBJ2-1; D gene: TRBD2; CDR3 protein: CASSIQSGGTEQFF; CDR3 DNA: TGTGCCAGTAGTATCCAATCGGGGGGAACTGAGCAGTTCTTC
V gene: TRBV7-2; clone size: .; J gene: TRBJ1-1; D gene: TRBD1; CDR3 protein: CASSLTTHRQGEAFF; CDR3 DNA: TGTGCCAGCAGCTTAACCACCCATCGACAGGGGGAAGCTTTCTTT
V gene: TRBV11-2; clone size: once; J gene: TRBJ2-7; D gene: TRBD2; CDR3 protein: CASTRSGGDSYEQYF; CDR3 DNA: TGTGCCAGCACCCGTTCGGGGGGAGACTCCTACGAGCAGTACTTC
V gene: TRBV21-1; clone size: .; J gene: TRBJ2-7; D gene: .; CDR3 protein: CASSKGLAGSTSAIYEQYF; CDR3 DNA: .
V gene: TRBV1; clone size: .; J gene: TRBJ1-2; D gene: .; CDR3 protein: CTSSPRLQGNYGYTF; CDR3 DNA: TGCACCAGCAGCCCGCGTTTACAGGGGAACTATGGCTACACCTTC
V gene: TRBV4-1; clone size: .; J gene: TRBJ1-5; D gene: .; CDR3 protein: CASSQDRSYSNQPQHF; CDR3 DNA: TGCGCCAGCAGCCAAGATCGTAGCTATAGCAATCAGCCCCAGCATTTT
V gene: TRBV15; clone size: .; J gene: TRBJ2-7; D gene: TRBD1; CDR3 protein: CATSRAGTGSYEQYF; CDR3 DNA: TGTGCCACCAGCAGAGCCGGGACAGGTTCCTACGAGCAGTACTTC
V gene: TRBV2; clone size: .; J gene: TRBJ2-7; D gene: .; CDR3 protein: CASSEGGLTERGYEQYF; CDR3 DNA: TGTGCCAGCAGTGAAGGAGGGTTGACGGAGAGAGGCTACGAGCAGTACTTC
V gene: TRBV12-5; clone size: .; J gene: TRBJ1-3; D gene: .; CDR3 protein: CASGLQGNTIYF; CDR3 DNA: TGTGCTAGTGGTCTCCAGGGAAACACCATATATTTT
V gene: TRBV2; clone size: .; J gene: TRBJ1-5; D gene: .; CDR3 protein: CASSTGISNQPQHF; CDR3 DNA: TGTGCCAGCAGTACAGGGATTAGCAATCAGCCCCAGCATTTT
V gene: TRBV7-9; clone size: .; J gene: TRBJ1-2; D gene: .; CDR3 protein: CASSFRYGYTF; CDR3 DNA: TGTGCCAGCAGCTTCAGATATGGCTACACCTTC